This T cell receptor beta chain is from a study of OX40 agonist ivuxolimab in advanced cancers. Broader study findings: Antigen targets of the expanded peripheral T cells went undetermined.

Germline CDR1 is SGDLS and CDR2 is YYNGEE. The ends were cut back, 8 bases at V and 1 base at J, with 7 bases in the middle. The CDR3 has 12 amino acids. The repertoire was sequenced with immunoSEQ multiplex PCR; TCRdb's copy has only in-frame clones and lacks some. The sample carries almost 50,000 clones, 75% to 90% recorded once. About this clone itself: Its target is unknown.

This TCR derives from an adult with an advanced solid tumor such as melanoma, head and neck, liver or kidney cancer. Sequencing used CD4+ or CD8+ T cells sorted from blood, obtained in a trial of the OX40 agonist ivuxolimab. V is TRBV9 and J is TRBJ1-3; D is ambiguous. CDR3 region: CASWSSGNTIYF. The CDR3 DNA is TGTGCCAGTTGGAGTTCTGGAAACACCATATATTTT.